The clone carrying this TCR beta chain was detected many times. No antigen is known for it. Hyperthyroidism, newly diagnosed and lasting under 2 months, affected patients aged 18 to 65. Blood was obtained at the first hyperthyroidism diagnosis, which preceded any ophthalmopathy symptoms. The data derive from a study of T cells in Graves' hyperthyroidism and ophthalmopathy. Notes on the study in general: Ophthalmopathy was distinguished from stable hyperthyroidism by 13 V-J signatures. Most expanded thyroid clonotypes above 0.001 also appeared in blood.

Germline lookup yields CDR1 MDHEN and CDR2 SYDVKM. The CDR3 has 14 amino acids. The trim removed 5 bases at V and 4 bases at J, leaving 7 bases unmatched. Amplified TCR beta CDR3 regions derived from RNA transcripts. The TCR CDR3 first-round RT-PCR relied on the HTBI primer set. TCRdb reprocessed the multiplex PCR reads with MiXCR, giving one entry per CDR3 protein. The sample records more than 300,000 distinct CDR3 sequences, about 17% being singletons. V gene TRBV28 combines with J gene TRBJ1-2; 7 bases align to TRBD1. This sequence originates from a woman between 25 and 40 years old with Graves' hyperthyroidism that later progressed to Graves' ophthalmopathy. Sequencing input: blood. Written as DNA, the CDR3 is TGTGCCAGCAGTGAGACACAGGGGTTCTATGGCTACACCTTC. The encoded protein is CASSETQGFYGYTF.